The 15 T cell receptor beta chains listed next were all sequenced from one sample in a study of T cells in pancreatic ductal adenocarcinoma. No neoadjuvant therapy was given to the selected pancreatic ductal adenocarcinoma patients before their surgery. The repertoire was sequenced with immunoSEQ multiplex PCR; TCRdb's copy has only in-frame clones and lacks some. The data contain about 5,200 clones, nearly 90% of them singletons. The sequenced sample consisted of pancreatic tumor tissue. Every receptor here comes from a human donor with pancreatic ductal adenocarcinoma.

The sample holds one count of this clone. The V gene is TRBV7-2, the J gene TRBJ2-5; 7 nucleotides agree with TRBD2. V trimming: 4 bases; J trimming: 5 bases; junction bases outside the gene matches: 7. There are 14 residues in the CDR3. From germline, CDR1 is SGHTA and CDR2 FQGNSA. The CDR3 loop is CASSSQSGGETQYF. The CDR3 region has the DNA TGTGCCAGCAGCTCGCAATCCGGGGGGGAGACCCAGTACTTC. Full variable domain (remainder filled in from reference TRBV7-2 and TRBJ2-5): GAGVSQSPSNKVTEKGKDVELRCDPISGHTALYWYRQSLGQGLEFLIYFQGNSAPDKSGLPSDRFSAERTGGSVSTLTIQRTQQEDSAVYLCASSSQSGGETQYFGPGTRLLVL.

V and J are TRBV6-5 and TRBJ2-7; D is possibly TRBD1 (5 bases). CDR1 is MNHEY and CDR2 is SVGAGI in the germline V gene. Trimming took 6 bases from V and 3 from J, leaving 18 bases between them. CDR3 length: 15 residues. The DNA of the CDR3 is TGTGCCAGCAGCCGGTGGGGCAGGGAAGGCTACGAGCAGTACTTC. Its protein is CASSRWGREGYEQYF.

The chain has TRBV27 and TRBJ2-7; maybe TRBD1 (7 bases). V lost 0 bases and J lost 2, with 11 bases in between. The CDR3 extends over 15 amino acids. In germline, CDR1 is MNHEY, CDR2 SMNVEV (reference sequence). The CDR3 sequence is CASSLSGGGPYEQYF. The CDR3 DNA reads TGTGCCAGCAGTTTATCAGGAGGGGGCCCCTACGAGCAGTACTTC.

This chain uses TRBV18 with TRBJ1-2, with 8 bases aligning to TRBD1. Trimming removed 3 bases from V and 4 bases from J; junction bases left unmatched: 10. CDR1 and CDR2 from the germline V gene are KGHSH and LQKENI. The CDR3 has 16 residues. The CDR3 here is CASSPPRTGTFYGYTF. Here the CDR3 DNA reads TGTGCCAGCTCACCGCCTAGGACAGGGACCTTCTATGGCTACACCTTC.

This clone was counted a single time. The CDR3 sequence: CASSLLRGADTQYF. The CDR3 DNA reads TGTGCCAGCAGCTTGCTCCGGGGCGCAGATACGCAGTATTTT. V is TRBV7-6 and J is TRBJ2-3; D may correspond to TRBD1 or TRBD2 (5 bases each). The CDR3 is 14 residues long. The germline CDR1 and CDR2 sequences are SGHVS and FNYEAQ. Trimming cost V 3 bases and J 4 bases, with 11 bases left between them.

The chain has TRBV19 and TRBJ1-2, with D possibly matching TRBD1 (6 bases). V was cut by 5 bases and J by 14 bases, with 12 bases left in between. This CDR3 spans 10 amino acids. The germline V gene encodes CDR1 LNHDA and CDR2 SQIVND (reference sequence). CDR3 nucleotide sequence: TGTGCCAGTAGTGACAGGACTTGGACCTTC. Translating gives CASSDRTWTF.

V gene TRBV19 combines with J gene TRBJ2-7; 8 bases fit TRBD2. Germline V gene sequence: CDR1 LNHDA, CDR2 SQIVND (reference sequence). Trimming at V came to 3 bases and at J to 0 bases, leaving 1 base not matched to a gene. The CDR3 sequence is 14 residues long. The chain's CDR3 is CASSISGNSYEQYF. As DNA, the CDR3 is TGTGCCAGTAGTATTAGCGGGAACTCCTACGAGCAGTACTTC.

The chain employs TRBV7-9 and TRBJ2-4; no clear D. Trimming cost V 1 base and J 2 bases, with 9 bases left between them. CDR1 is SEHNR and CDR2 is FQNEAQ in the germline V gene (reference sequence). The CDR3 is 15 residues long. This CDR3 is CASSLESQTKNIQYF. CDR3 nucleotide sequence: TGTGCCAGCAGCTTAGAGAGCCAAACCAAAAACATTCAGTACTTC.

The J gene is TRBJ2-4, the V gene TRBV11-3; tentative D call: TRBD1 (5 bases). Germline V lookup: CDR1 SGHNT, CDR2 YENEEA. This CDR3 is 18 amino acids long. Trimming cost V 1 base and J 0 bases, with 16 bases left between them. CDR3 loop: CASSLVPLTVLAKNIQYF. The CDR3 coding sequence is TGTGCCAGCAGCTTAGTGCCCTTGACAGTGCTAGCCAAAAACATTCAGTACTTC.

This chain connects TRBV28 to TRBJ1-3; tentatively, D is TRBD1 (5 bases). With 6 bases removed from V and 4 bases from J, the gap between germline ends came to 13 bases. CDR1 MDHEN and CDR2 SYDVKM come from the germline V gene. The CDR3 loop spans 14 amino acids. CDR3 loop: CASRVSYRGNTIYF. For the CDR3, the DNA is TGTGCCAGCAGAGTCTCCTACAGGGGAAACACCATATATTTT.

In its sample, this clone was seen a few times. The rearrangement links TRBV5-4 to TRBJ1-5, with D perhaps TRBD1 (6 bases). CDR1 SGHNT and CDR2 YYREEE come from the germline V gene (reference sequence). Trimming stripped 2 bases from V and 6 bases from J, with 9 bases between. This CDR3 region has 13 residues. The CDR3: CASSLQGSQPQHF. The DNA of the CDR3 is TGTGCCAGCAGCTTACAGGGATCTCAGCCCCAGCATTTT.

This chain joins TRBV7-2 and TRBJ1-3; no clear D gene. CDR3 size: 15 residues. Germline loops: CDR1 SGHTA, CDR2 FQGNSA. V was trimmed by 1 base and J by 0 bases, leaving 7 bases between them. In nucleotides, the CDR3 is TGTGCCAGCAGCTTAGATATGGTCTCTGGAAACACCATATATTTT. Protein sequence: CASSLDMVSGNTIYF.

The genes are TRBV11-3 and TRBJ1-1; D is ambiguous. CDR3 length equals 12 residues. Deletions cut 6 bases from V and 7 bases from J, with 12 bases between. Germline assignment: CDR1 SGHNT and CDR2 YENEEA. Here the CDR3 reads CASSSPPGEAFF. Here the CDR3 DNA reads TGTGCCAGCAGTTCTCCCCCGGGTGAAGCTTTCTTT.

This chain uses TRBV2 with TRBJ2-7; TRBD2 aligns across 12 bases. Germline V gene sequence: CDR1 SNHLY, CDR2 FYNNEI. The CDR3 runs to 15 residues. The V gene end was trimmed by 4 bases and the J gene end by 6 bases; junction bases not matched to a gene: 7. CDR3 coding DNA: TGTGCCAGCAGTGGGACTAGCGGGAATGTAGGCGAGCAGTACTTC. Amino acid sequence: CASSGTSGNVGEQYF.

The chain combines TRBV7-9 with TRBJ2-7; D gene ambiguous. Germline V gene sequence: CDR1 SEHNR, CDR2 FQNEAQ (reference sequence). The CDR3 length is 11 residues. V dropped 5 bases and J dropped 4 bases, with 6 bases sitting between them. The CDR3 spells CASSPQYEQYF. The CDR3 DNA sequence: TGTGCCAGCAGCCCTCAGTACGAGCAGTACTTC.